A single sample is the source of the 6 T cell receptor beta chains below, sequenced in a study of CD4+ T cells in melanoma. Libraries were prepared by immunoSEQ multiplex PCR; TCRdb keeps only in-frame clonotypes and omits some of them. Seen here are about 55,000 clones, roughly 69% observed once, and the top ten hold roughly 4.9%. Sequencing was carried out using tumor tissue. Receptors were obtained from a human donor with melanoma.

This clone has only a few counts. This rearrangement joins TRBV7-8 to TRBJ2-5; 9 bases line up with TRBD2. The germline CDR1 and CDR2 sequences are SGHVS and FQNEAQ. CDR3 length equals 15 residues. The V gene end was trimmed by 8 bases and the J gene end by 0 bases; junction bases not matched to a gene: 7. The CDR3 protein is CASALASGDQETQYF. The CDR3 nucleotides are TGTGCCAGCGCCTTGGCTAGCGGGGACCAAGAGACCCAGTACTTC.

The chain combines TRBV7-2 with TRBJ1-5; tentative D call: TRBD1 (6 bases). V lost 5 bases and J lost 1, with 9 bases in between. The CDR3 is 14 amino acids. CDR1 is SGHTA and CDR2 is FQGNSA in the germline V gene. CDR3 coding DNA: TGTGCCAGCAGCCGGACAGCGAGCAATCAGCCCCAGCATTTT. Protein: CASSRTASNQPQHF.

This clone is judged medium-sized. This chain links TRBV5-1 with TRBJ1-6, with a weak D call TRBD1 (6 bases). This CDR3 contains 13 residues. CDR1 and CDR2 (germline): SGHRS, YFSETQ. With 5 bases removed from V and 6 bases from J, the gap between germline ends came to 9 bases. CDR3 amino acids: CASRRTVNSPLHF. For the CDR3, the DNA is TGCGCCAGCAGGAGGACAGTTAATTCACCCCTCCACTTT.

The chain joins TRBV10-3 to TRBJ2-4, with 7 positions matching TRBD2. This CDR3 has 13 amino acids. The germline V gene has CDR1 ENHRY and CDR2 SYGVKD. J lost 5 bases, V lost 3 bases, and 1 base had no gene match. The CDR3 sequence: CAISDRGENIQYF. CDR3 coding DNA: TGTGCCATCAGTGATCGGGGGGAAAACATTCAGTACTTC.

The chain joins TRBV18 to TRBJ2-3; possibly TRBD1 for D (6 bases). The CDR3 contains 15 residues. Looked up from germline, CDR1 is KGHSH and CDR2 is LQKENI. V shed 3 bases and J shed 5 bases, with 15 bases lying between them. The CDR3 reads CASSPTGTMGDTQYF. In nucleotides, the CDR3 is TGTGCCAGCTCACCTACAGGGACAATGGGAGATACGCAGTATTTT.

J is TRBJ1-4 and V is TRBV2; D is uncertain. The CDR3 has 13 residues. CDR1 is SNHLY and CDR2 is FYNNEI in the germline V gene. The V gene lost 6 bases and the J gene lost 8 bases, with 13 bases spanning the gap. CDR3 amino acids: CASRTPPKEKLFF. CDR3 nucleotides: TGTGCCAGCAGGACCCCCCCCAAGGAAAAACTGTTTTTT.